The rows below give T cell receptor beta chains drawn from one sample of a study of cytomegalovirus exposure and HLA in healthy donors. Using immunoSEQ multiplex PCR, the repertoire was profiled, and TCRdb retains in-frame clones only, with some absent. The sample lists approximately 150,000 clones; more than 65% were seen once. The specimen was PBMCs. The receptors were gathered from a woman aged 30 to 39 in good health and CMV-seronegative. CDR3s include the opening cysteine and the closing phenylalanine or tryptophan. A D gene is named only where the DNA matches it firmly. Only part of the rows carry a size: once, few, many, or a class if the clone is expanded.

j_call clone_size d_call v_call cdr3_nt cdr3_aa
TRBJ1-2 few TRBD1 TRBV29-1 TGCAGCGTCGAGGACAGGGGTGTTGGCTACACCTTC CSVEDRGVGYTF
TRBJ2-3 once TRBD2 TRBV19 TGTGCCAGTAGTATCTCAAGCGGGGGGCTGGATACGCAGTATTTT CASSISSGGLDTQYF
TRBJ1-2 NA TRBD1 TRBV27 TGTGCCAGCTCCCCCCTCGGGACAGGGGTTTACTATGGCTACACCTTC CASSPLGTGVYYGYTF
TRBJ1-3 few NA TRBV19 TGTGCCAGTAAAAGGGGCCGCGACTCTGGAAACACCATATATTTT CASKRGRDSGNTIYF
TRBJ1-2 NA TRBD1 TRBV5-1 TGCGCCAGCAGCCGGGCCCGGGACAGGGCTAAGTTAAGAGAATTTAACTATGGCTACACCTTC CASSRARDRAKLREFNYGYTF
TRBJ2-1 NA NA TRBV7-9 TGTGCCAGCAGCTTAGTGCGAGGGTGGAAAGTCAATGAGCAGTTCTTC CASSLVRGWKVNEQFF
TRBJ2-7 NA TRBD2 TRBV18 TGTGCCAGCTCACCACCGTCTCGAACAGCGGGGGATTACGAGCAGTACTTC CASSPPSRTAGDYEQYF
TRBJ1-1 NA TRBD1 TRBV27 TGTGCCAGCAGTTTATCCGGGACAGGGAGTAGCACTGAAGCTTTCTTT CASSLSGTGSSTEAFF
TRBJ2-1 few TRBD1 TRBV9 TGTGCCAGCAGCGACCCGGGACAGGGCAATGAGCAGTTCTTC CASSDPGQGNEQFF
TRBJ2-2 NA NA TRBV12-2 TGTGCAAGTCGCTTAGAGCTCCGAAGGGGAGGGTTAGCCGGGGAGCTGTTTTTT CASRLELRRGGLAGELFF
TRBJ2-7 NA NA TRBV27 TGTGCCAGCAGTTTTTCTACAGGGAAAATCTCCTACGAGCAGTACTTC CASSFSTGKISYEQYF
TRBJ1-5 NA NA TRBV5-1 TGCGCCAGCAGCTTGGACGAGGGAAGCAATCAGCCCCAGCATTTT CASSLDEGSNQPQHF
TRBJ1-1 NA TRBD1 TRBV7-9 TGTGCCAGCAGCGTTACAGGGGGGGACACTGAAGCTTTCTTT CASSVTGGDTEAFF
TRBJ2-3 NA TRBD1 TRBV5-6 TGTGCCAGCAGCAGGGACAGGGGGAGAGTGACAGATACGCAGTATTTT CASSRDRGRVTDTQYF
TRBJ2-7 NA NA TRBV29-1 TGCAGCGTTGTGACAGGCGAAAACTACGAGCAGTACTTC CSVVTGENYEQYF
TRBJ1-5 NA TRBD1 TRBV19 TGTGCCAGTAGTCTGGGGACAGGCCAAGGGCAGCCCCAGCATTTT CASSLGTGQGQPQHF
TRBJ1-1 NA NA TRBV9 TGTGCCAGCAGTCGTAGCAGCAGCCTGAACACTGAAGCTTTCTTT CASSRSSSLNTEAFF
TRBJ2-3 NA NA TRBV7-2 TGTGCCAGCAGCTTAATAACCGGTGGCACAGATACGCAGTATTTT CASSLITGGTDTQYF
TRBJ1-4 NA NA TRBV19 TGTGCCAGTAGTGGGGGGGCAGCTAATGAAAAACTGTTTTTT CASSGGAANEKLFF
TRBJ2-7 once TRBD2 TRBV13 TGTGCCAGCAGCTTACTGCGGGAGCATTCCTACGAGCAGTACTTC CASSLLREHSYEQYF
TRBJ2-7 few TRBD1 TRBV4-3 TGCGCCAGCAGCCAACTAGGACAGGACTACGAGCAGTACTTC CASSQLGQDYEQYF
TRBJ1-5 NA NA TRBV5-6 TGTGCCAGCAGCTTTCTGCAGCGCCCGGGGCCCCAGCATTTT CASSFLQRPGPQHF
TRBJ1-5 NA NA TRBV7-6 TGTGCCAGCAGTTCCGGGGGACGGATCAATCAGCCCCAGCATTTT CASSSGGRINQPQHF
TRBJ2-7 NA TRBD1 TRBV25-1 TGTGCCAGCAGTGGAGGGGGACAGCTTACCAACTCCTACGAGCAGTACTTC CASSGGGQLTNSYEQYF
TRBJ2-1 once NA TRBV12-5 TGTGCTAGTGGTCGGGCCTACAATGAGCAGTTCTTC CASGRAYNEQFF
TRBJ2-7 once TRBD2 TRBV5-8 TGTGCCAGCAGCTTCCGGGAGGGCCTTCGAATCGCCTACGAGCAGTACTTC CASSFREGLRIAYEQYF
TRBJ2-2 few NA TRBV13 TGTGCCAGCAGCTCCCAAGGGGGCACCGGGGAGCTGTTTTTT CASSSQGGTGELFF
TRBJ2-4 NA TRBD2 TRBV6-5 TGTGCCAGCAGTTACTCGGGGACTACCCAAAACATTCAGTACTTC CASSYSGTTQNIQYF
TRBJ1-2 NA TRBD1 TRBV7-2 TGTGCCAGCAGCTTAACAGGGGGCGGTGATGGCTACACCTTC CASSLTGGGDGYTF
TRBJ1-4 NA NA TRBV5-1 TGCGCCAGCAGCTTGGATAACCGCAATGGACAACCGGTTGCAACTAATGAAAAACTGTTTTTT CASSLDNRNGQPVATNEKLFF
TRBJ2-2 few TRBD2 TRBV18 TGTGCCAGCTCACCGGAACTAATGTCAGCGGGGGCCGGGGAGCTGTTTTTT CASSPELMSAGAGELFF
TRBJ1-6 once NA TRBV11-2 TGTGCCAGCAGCTTAGACGTATACAGCTCCTATAATTCACCCCTCCACTTT CASSLDVYSSYNSPLHF
TRBJ2-1 few NA TRBV7-9 TGTGCCAGCAGGGGGGGGCAGTCCTACAATGAGCAGTTCTTC CASRGGQSYNEQFF
TRBJ1-2 few NA TRBV2 TGTGCCAGCTCCCGGCAGGGCTATGGCTACACCTTC CASSRQGYGYTF
TRBJ1-1 NA NA TRBV4-3 TGCGCCAGCAGCCAAGCAGGCAACACTGAAGCTTTCTTT CASSQAGNTEAFF
TRBJ2-7 NA TRBD1 TRBV19 TGTGCCAGTAGTATAAACTACAGGGGGTCGGTGGCCTACGAGCAGTACTTC CASSINYRGSVAYEQYF
TRBJ2-7 NA NA TRBV6-5 TGTGCCAGCAGTTACTCGTGGGACAATACCTACGAGCAGTACTTC CASSYSWDNTYEQYF
TRBJ2-1 NA TRBD2 TRBV9 TGTGCCAGCAGCGTAGGGACTAGCGGGAGAGGTAGGAATGAGCAGTTCTTC CASSVGTSGRGRNEQFF
TRBJ1-1 once TRBD1 TRBV14 TGTGCCAGCAGCCAAGGTATTCAGGGGGCTGAAGCTTTCTTT CASSQGIQGAEAFF
TRBJ2-3 NA TRBD1 TRBV5-1 TGCGCCAGCAGCCCGGACAGGGGAAAAACAGATACGCAGTATTTT CASSPDRGKTDTQYF
TRBJ1-2 NA TRBD1 TRBV7-9 TGTGCCAGCAGCCGAAGCTCGGCAGGGGGAACTTATGGCTACACCTTC CASSRSSAGGTYGYTF
TRBJ1-2 once NA TRBV19 TGTGCCAGTAGTTCTCAAAGCCATCTTTACTTCTATGGCTACACCTTC CASSSQSHLYFYGYTF